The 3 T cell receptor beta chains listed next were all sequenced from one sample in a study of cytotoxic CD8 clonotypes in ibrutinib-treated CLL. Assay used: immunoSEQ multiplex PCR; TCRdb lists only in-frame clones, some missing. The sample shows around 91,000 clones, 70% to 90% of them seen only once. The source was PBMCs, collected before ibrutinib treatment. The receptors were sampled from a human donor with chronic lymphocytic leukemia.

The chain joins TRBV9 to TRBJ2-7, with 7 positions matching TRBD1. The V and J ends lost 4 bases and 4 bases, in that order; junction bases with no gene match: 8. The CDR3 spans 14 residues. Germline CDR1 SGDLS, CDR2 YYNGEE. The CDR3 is CASSPRQGNYEQYF. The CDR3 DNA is TGTGCCAGCAGCCCTCGACAGGGAAATTACGAGCAGTACTTC.

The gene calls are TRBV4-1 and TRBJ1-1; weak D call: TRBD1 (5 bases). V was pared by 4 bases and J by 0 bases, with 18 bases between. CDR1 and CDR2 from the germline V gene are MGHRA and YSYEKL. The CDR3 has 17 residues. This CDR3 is CASSLTLKGFLNTEAFF. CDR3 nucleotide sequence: TGCGCCAGCAGCCTAACACTCAAGGGGTTCCTGAACACTGAAGCTTTCTTT.

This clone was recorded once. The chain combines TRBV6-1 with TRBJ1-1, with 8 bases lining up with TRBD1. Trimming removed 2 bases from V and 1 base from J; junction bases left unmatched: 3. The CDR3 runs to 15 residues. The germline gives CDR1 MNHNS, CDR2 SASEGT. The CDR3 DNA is TGTGCCAGCAGTGAATATGACAGGGGGAACACTGAAGCTTTCTTT. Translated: CASSEYDRGNTEAFF.